This T cell receptor (beta chain) comes out of a study of CD8 T cells in Susac syndrome (dated by TCRdb to between 2018 and 2021). The study in broad terms: Among the sequenced Susac syndrome patients, about six had clinically active disease and about eight were in clinical remission. Repertoire sequencing was used to test whether CD8+ T cell activation and differentiation in Susac syndrome was antigen driven. Susac syndrome patients were therapy-naive, on corticosteroids (some also receiving IVIg), or on IVIg alone at blood withdrawal. Results and caveats for the whole study, not just this receptor: The number of individuals in the TCR sequencing and HLA analysis was acknowledged as relatively small. No clonal expansion was detected in the CD4+ T cell repertoire of Susac syndrome patients.

Peripheral blood CD8+ and CD4+ T cells from healthy donors, Susac syndrome patients and multiple sclerosis patients were profiled using high-throughput TCR beta sequencing. The Susac syndrome patients fulfilled recently defined diagnostic criteria for either definite or probable disease. Bulk CD8+ and CD4+ T cells were purified by magnetic negative isolation, whereas CD8+ TEMRA cells were enriched by FACS. Blood was collected in EDTA tubes and processed within 24 hours, with PBMCs isolated through density gradient centrifugation. PBMCs intended for TCR sequencing were frozen in liquid nitrogen and were later thawed in a 37 degrees C water bath. The sorted or isolated CD4+, CD8+ and CD8+ TEMRA cells had a purity of 90% or higher. On this clonotype itself: Its antigen specificity is not known. There are no base qualities to consult, and no much larger clone falls within one base.

RNA was extracted with the RNeasy kit and roughly 0.45 to 1 ug was reverse transcribed using random hexamers. The immunoSEQ multiplex PCR assay, which covers 54 Vbeta and 13 Jbeta segments, was used to amplify TCR beta CDR3 regions. PCR amplification bias was corrected using a synthetic template baseline for primer optimization and computational correction. In the source study's methods: Only productive sequences were kept, with reads annotated to V, D and J genes according to IMGT and analyzed in immunoSEQ Analyzer. To calculate clonality, Shannon entropy was normalized by log2 of the number of productive unique sequences and then subtracted from one. For each patient and control, public and private clones were evaluated among the 100 most prevalent clones. A clone was defined as Susac-specific if it was absent from the healthy and MS cohorts, from over a thousand published viral clones and from other ImmuneACCESS disease sequences. Starting from the raw public reads, TCRdb applied fastp trimming at Q25, assembled clones with MiXCR and retained in-frame beta chains. Identical CDR3 protein sequences are pooled into one entry, listed with their most common genes and DNA. The V and J calls reflect TCRdb's pipeline rather than the authors' work. The table for this sample lists some 200,000 distinct CDR3 sequences; around 95% of them were counted only once. The ten largest clonotypes hold roughly 0.098% of the sample.

The receptor was isolated from a human donor with Susac syndrome. Sequenced input: CD4+ T cells from PBMCs.

The DNA sequence is TGTGCCAGCAGCCTCGTGGGACAGTCACAAGAGACCCAGTACTTC. The resulting protein is CASSLVGQSQETQYF. The chain was built from TRBV12-3 or TRBV12-4 and TRBJ2-5; the central 7 bases match TRBD1. The CDR3, from cysteine to phenylalanine, totals 15 residues. Only CDR3 DNA is held: 45 bases, read in frame from base 1. Trimming removed 6 bases from V and 2 bases from J; the gene matches leave 9 bases unexplained.